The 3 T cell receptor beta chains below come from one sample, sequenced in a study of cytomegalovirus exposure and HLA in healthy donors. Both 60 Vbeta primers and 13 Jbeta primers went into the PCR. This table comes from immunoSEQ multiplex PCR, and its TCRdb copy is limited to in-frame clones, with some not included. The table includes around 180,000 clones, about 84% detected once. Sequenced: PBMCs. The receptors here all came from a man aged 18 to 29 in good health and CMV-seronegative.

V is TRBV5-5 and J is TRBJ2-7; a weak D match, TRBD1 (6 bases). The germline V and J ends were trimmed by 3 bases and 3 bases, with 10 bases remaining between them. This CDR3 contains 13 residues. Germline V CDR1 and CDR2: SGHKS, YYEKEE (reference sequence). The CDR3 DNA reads TGTGCCAGCAGCTACCGGGACAACTACGAGCAGTACTTC. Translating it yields CASSYRDNYEQYF.

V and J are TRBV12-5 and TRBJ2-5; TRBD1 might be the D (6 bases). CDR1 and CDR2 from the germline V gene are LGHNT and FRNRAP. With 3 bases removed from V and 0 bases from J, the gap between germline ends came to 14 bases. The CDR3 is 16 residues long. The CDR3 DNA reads TGTGCTAGTGGTTTAGGGGACACCCAATACCAAGAGACCCAGTACTTC. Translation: CASGLGDTQYQETQYF.

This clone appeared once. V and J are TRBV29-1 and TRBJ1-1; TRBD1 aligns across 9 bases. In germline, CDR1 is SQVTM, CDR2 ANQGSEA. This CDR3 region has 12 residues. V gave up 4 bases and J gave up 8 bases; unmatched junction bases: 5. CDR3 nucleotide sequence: TGCAGCGTTGCGTTAGGGACAGGGGAAGCTTTCTTT. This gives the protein CSVALGTGEAFF.